The source of this TCR beta chain is a study of cytomegalovirus exposure and HLA in healthy donors. The CDR3 extends over 14 amino acids. Germline CDR1 SNHLY, CDR2 FYNNEI. V gave up 2 bases and J gave up 5 bases, with 10 bases separating them. PCR amplification relied on 60 Vbeta primers (plus 13 Jbeta primers). Generated by immunoSEQ multiplex PCR, the TCRdb table keeps only in-frame clones and is missing some. Of 170,000 or so clones listed, about 80% are singletons. This chain joins TRBV2 and TRBJ1-5; no reliable D call. Sequenced sample: PBMCs. This TCR derives from a woman younger than 45 in good health and CMV-seronegative. CDR3 nucleotide sequence: TGTGCCAGCAGTGAATTGGGCAGTGATCAGCCCCAGCATTTT. Residues: CASSELGSDQPQHF.